This T cell receptor (beta chain) derives from a study of tumor and adjacent non-tumor tissue in lung cancer. Study overall: Histology: around twelve adenocarcinoma, a couple of squamous cell carcinoma, 1 small cell lung cancer. On average, productive TCRbeta reads reached about 4.17 million per sample.

Germline loops: CDR1 MNHEY, CDR2 SVGAGI. The CDR3 is 17 residues long. Study-wide findings and caveats: Tumor TCR diversity, when higher, was linked to shorter survival.

The template was RNA from unsorted bulk tissue. Newly diagnosed lung cancer patients had thoracic surgery in China, August–November 2014, without prior chemotherapy. The library came from three nested PCR rounds adapted from ARM-PCR protocols. TCRdb fed the multiplex PCR reads into MiXCR, producing one record per CDR3 protein. Seen here are approximately 140,000 distinct CDR3 sequences, about 71% observed once, and the top ten hold 18%. Comment on this clonotype: Its antigen remains unknown. One end of the junction fails to match germline, which may point to a read error.

Sequences were obtained from lung tumor tissue. This TCR was sampled from a man aged 55-75 years with small cell lung cancer. The V gene is TRBV6-5, the J gene TRBJ2-1, with 10 bases lining up with TRBD2. CDR3 bases: TGTGCCAGCAGTTACTCGATCTGTGGACTAGCGGACGATAAGCAGCTCTTC. Translated, it gives CASSYSICGLADDKQLF.